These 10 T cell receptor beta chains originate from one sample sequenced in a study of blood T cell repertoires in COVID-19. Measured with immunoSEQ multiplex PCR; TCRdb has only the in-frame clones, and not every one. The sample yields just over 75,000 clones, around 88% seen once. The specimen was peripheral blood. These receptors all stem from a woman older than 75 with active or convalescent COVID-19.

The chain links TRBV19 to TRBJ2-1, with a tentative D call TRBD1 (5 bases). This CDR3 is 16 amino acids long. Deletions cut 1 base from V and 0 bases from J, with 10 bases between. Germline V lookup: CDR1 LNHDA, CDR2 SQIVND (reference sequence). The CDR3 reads CASSIGGPSSYNEQFF. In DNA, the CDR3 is TGTGCCAGTAGTATAGGGGGCCCTAGCTCCTACAATGAGCAGTTCTTC.

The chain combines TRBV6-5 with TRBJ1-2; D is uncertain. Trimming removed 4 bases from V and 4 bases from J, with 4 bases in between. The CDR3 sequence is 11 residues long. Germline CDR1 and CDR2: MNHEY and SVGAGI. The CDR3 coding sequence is TGTGCCAGCAGTTCAATCTATGGCTACACCTTC. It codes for CASSSIYGYTF.

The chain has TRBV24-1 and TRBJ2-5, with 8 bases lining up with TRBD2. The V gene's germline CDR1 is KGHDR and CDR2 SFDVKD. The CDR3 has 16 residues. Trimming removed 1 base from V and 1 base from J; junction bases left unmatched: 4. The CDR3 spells CATSDFPREAQETQYF. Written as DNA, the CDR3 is TGTGCCACCAGTGATTTCCCGCGGGAGGCCCAAGAGACCCAGTACTTC.

The CDR3 DNA reads as TGTGCCAGCAGTTACAGTGGACAAATCGTATCACCCCTCCACTTT. Its translation: CASSYSGQIVSPLHF. The chain is built from TRBV6-2 or TRBV6-3 and TRBJ1-6; D perhaps matches TRBD1 (5 bases). The CDR3 has 15 amino acids. Per germline, CDR1 MNHEY and CDR2 SVGEGT. The V gene lost 2 bases and the J gene lost 10 bases, with 15 bases spanning the gap.

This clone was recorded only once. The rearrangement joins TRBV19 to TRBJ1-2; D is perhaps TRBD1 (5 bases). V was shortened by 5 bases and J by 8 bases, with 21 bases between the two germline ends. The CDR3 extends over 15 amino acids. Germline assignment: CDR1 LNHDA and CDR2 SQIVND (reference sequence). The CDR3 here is CASSRFREAILGYTF. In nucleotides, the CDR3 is TGTGCCAGTAGTCGCTTCAGGGAAGCGATACTGGGCTACACCTTC.

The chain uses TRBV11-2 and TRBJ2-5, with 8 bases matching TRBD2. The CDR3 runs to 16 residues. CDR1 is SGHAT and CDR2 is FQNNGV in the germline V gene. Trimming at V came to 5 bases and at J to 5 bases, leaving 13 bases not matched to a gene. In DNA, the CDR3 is TGTGCCAGCAGCCTTCGCGGTAGCGGGGCCAAGGAGACCCAGTACTTC. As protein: CASSLRGSGAKETQYF.

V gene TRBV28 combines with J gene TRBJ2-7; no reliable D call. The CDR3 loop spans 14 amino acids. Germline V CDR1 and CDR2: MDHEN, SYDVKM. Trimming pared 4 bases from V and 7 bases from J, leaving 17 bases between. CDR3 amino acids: CASSSPTSLREQYF. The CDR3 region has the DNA TGTGCCAGCAGTTCACCCACCTCTCTTCGGGAGCAGTACTTC.

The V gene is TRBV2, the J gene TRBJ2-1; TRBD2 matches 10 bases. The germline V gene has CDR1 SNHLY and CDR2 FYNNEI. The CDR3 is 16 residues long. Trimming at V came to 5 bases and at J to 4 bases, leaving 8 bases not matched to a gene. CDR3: CASSWTSGRGYNEQFF. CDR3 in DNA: TGTGCCAGCAGTTGGACTAGCGGTAGGGGTTACAATGAGCAGTTCTTC.

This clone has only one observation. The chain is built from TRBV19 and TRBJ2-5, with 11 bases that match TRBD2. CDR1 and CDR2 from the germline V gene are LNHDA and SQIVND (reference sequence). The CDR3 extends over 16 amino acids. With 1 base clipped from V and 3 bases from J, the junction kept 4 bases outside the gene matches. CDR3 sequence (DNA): TGTGCCAGTAGTATAGTCCTAGCGGGAGGCAAAGAGACCCAGTACTTC. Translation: CASSIVLAGGKETQYF.

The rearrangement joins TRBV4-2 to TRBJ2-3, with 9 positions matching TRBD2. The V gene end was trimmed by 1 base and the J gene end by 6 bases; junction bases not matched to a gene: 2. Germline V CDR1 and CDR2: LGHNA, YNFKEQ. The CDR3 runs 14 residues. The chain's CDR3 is CASSQGTSEDTQYF. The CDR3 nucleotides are TGTGCCAGCAGCCAAGGGACTAGCGAGGATACGCAGTATTTT.